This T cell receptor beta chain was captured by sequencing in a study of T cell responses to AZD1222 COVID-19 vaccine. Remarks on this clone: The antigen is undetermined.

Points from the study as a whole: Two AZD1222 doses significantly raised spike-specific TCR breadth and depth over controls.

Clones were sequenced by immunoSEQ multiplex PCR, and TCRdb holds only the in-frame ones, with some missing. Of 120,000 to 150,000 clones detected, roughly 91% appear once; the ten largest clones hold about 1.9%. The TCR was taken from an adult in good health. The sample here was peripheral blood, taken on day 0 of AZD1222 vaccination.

The CDR3 DNA is TGTGCCACCAGCAGAGAGGGACAGGGACCATACGAGCAGTACTTC. It specifies CATSREGQGPYEQYF. The chain recombines TRBV15 with TRBJ2-7, with 9 positions matching TRBD1. Trimming cost V 0 bases and J 4 bases; bases outside gene matches: 4. The CDR3 is 15 amino acids. Looked up from germline, CDR1 is LNHNV and CDR2 is YYDKDF (reference sequence).